The source of this TCR beta chain is a study of blood T cell repertoires in COVID-19. Original processing notes: For nucleated cells, counts were estimated from reference gene primer amplification. Sequencing was performed with immunoSEQ multiplex PCR; in TCRdb, only in-frame clones are kept and a portion is missing. The D gene and trimming were derived from the DNA, and the V and J assignments and clone size from that table. The data contain some 93,000 clones, roughly 86% of them seen just once; the ten biggest clones take up about 9.4%. Germline lookup yields CDR1 KGHSH and CDR2 LQKENI. The CDR3 contains 17 residues. The V gene end was trimmed by 1 base and the J gene end by 6 bases; junction bases not matched to a gene: 9.

The chain couples TRBV18 to TRBJ1-4; 9 bases fit TRBD1. Sequenced sample: peripheral blood. This receptor was identified in a man aged 50-59 years with acute or convalescent COVID-19. The CDR3 DNA reads as TGTGCCAGCTCACCACGAAATCTGGGACAGGGCTATGAAAAACTGTTTTTT. Its translation: CASSPRNLGQGYEKLFF.